This T cell receptor beta chain was identified in a study of technical replicates of blood from several donors. Germline lookup yields CDR1 SGHNT and CDR2 YENEEA. Trimming removed 4 bases from V and 1 base from J; junction bases left unmatched: 11. The CDR3 length is 19 residues. The method was immunoSEQ multiplex PCR; TCRdb's version includes in-frame clones alone and lacks a portion of them. Of under 95,000 clones listed, 95% to 98% are singletons. The chain carries TRBV11-3 and TRBJ1-6; 9 positions agree with TRBD1. The material sequenced was T cells isolated from PBMCs. The clonotype was recovered from a human donor in good health. The DNA of the CDR3 is TGTGCCAGCAGCTCCGGACAGGGGAGTCTAAAATCCTATAATTCACCCCTCCACTTT. This codes for CASSSGQGSLKSYNSPLHF.